This T cell receptor (beta chain) was sequenced in a study of blood T cells in healthy people across ages. Looking at the study overall: Using template switching, researchers captured about one barcoded beta molecule for each two T cells. Study-wide points: PBMCs were not sorted, which prevented a conclusive comparison of naive versus antigen-experienced cells.

Per individual sample, total RNA of at least 5.5 micrograms was extracted. This clonotype was observed a handful of times. Its antigen is unidentified. A much larger clone differs by one base, so this may be a read error. Alongside a J-beta primer mix, a sample-barcoded 5' primer served in a second PCR lasting about 7 to 11 cycles. TCRdb ran MiXCR on the 5' RACE reads and lists one entry per CDR3 protein. The profile shows 850,000 to 950,000 distinct CDR3 sequences, around 30% of them singletons. This TCR was sampled from an elderly woman in good health. Sequencing used blood.

Here the CDR3 reads CAISSTGRAGGYNEQFF. The CDR3, as DNA: TGTGCCATCTCCTCGACCGGACGAGCGGGGGGGTACAATGAGCAGTTCTTC. This rearrangement joins TRBV10-3 to TRBJ2-1; 10 bases line up with TRBD2. Germline assignment: CDR1 ENHRY and CDR2 SYGVKD. V gave up 8 bases and J gave up 4 bases; unmatched junction bases: 14. The CDR3 extends over 17 amino acids.